This is a list of T cell receptor beta chains from one sample in a study of blood T cell repertoires in COVID-19. Assay used: immunoSEQ multiplex PCR; TCRdb lists only in-frame clones, some missing. The repertoire has around 300,000 clones, approximately 91% of them found once; the top ten carry approximately 2.2%. Material for sequencing was peripheral blood. The source of these receptors is a man aged 45 to 65 with acute or convalescent COVID-19. Both conserved end residues are trimmed from each CDR3. A D gene is named only where the DNA matches it firmly.

v_gene	j_gene	d_gene	CDR3aa
TRBV5-1	TRBJ2-3	.	ASSPDSAGTQY
TRBV7-6	TRBJ1-1	TRBD1	ASSPRSRDRVRTEAF
TRBV4-1	TRBJ1-5	TRBD1	ASSQDPGGPQPQH
TRBV7-6	TRBJ2-7	TRBD1	ASSSGQVSSYEQY
TRBV10-3	TRBJ2-7	TRBD2	AISVGGSGYEQY
TRBV6-5	TRBJ2-7	.	ASSYAVGLKVAEQY
TRBV7-6	TRBJ1-1	TRBD1	ASSQGAREAF
TRBV6-5	TRBJ1-1	.	ASSLYLNTEAF
TRBV13	TRBJ2-1	.	ASSLLGDKDNEQF
TRBV7-8	TRBJ1-1	.	ASSLAGAPFEAF
TRBV3-1/TRBV3-2	TRBJ2-1	.	ASSQVGERGEQF
TRBV6-5	TRBJ1-5	.	ASSTGQINQPQH
TRBV5-1	TRBJ1-5	TRBD1	ASSPDRGGQPQH
TRBV9	TRBJ2-7	TRBD2	ASSPRTSGGRDEQY
TRBV29-1	TRBJ2-7	TRBD2	SVEVAGISYEQY
TRBV6-6	TRBJ1-4	TRBD1	ASNGVAGTVLEKLF
TRBV30	TRBJ2-1	TRBD1	AWKGTVRGEQF
TRBV6-5	TRBJ2-2	.	ASSYSNGGPTGELF
TRBV7-3	TRBJ2-2	TRBD2	ASSPPGGPNTGELF
TRBV19	TRBJ1-2	.	ASSIWAPFANYGYT
TRBV3-1/TRBV3-2	TRBJ2-6	.	ASSHSGSGANVLT
TRBV6-5	TRBJ2-1	TRBD2	ASTRSGTSYNEQF
TRBV18	TRBJ1-5	TRBD1	ASSPTGDRNQPQH
TRBV3-1/TRBV3-2	TRBJ1-2	.	ASSPRGGNGYT
TRBV7-9	TRBJ1-4	.	ASSLSGGVGEKLF
TRBV7-3	TRBJ1-1	TRBD1	ASSFPSPLTGRTMNTEAF
TRBV6-5	TRBJ2-5	.	ASSYGRFQETQY